This TCR beta chain was retrieved from a study of T cells in Graves' hyperthyroidism and ophthalmopathy. Graves' hyperthyroidism is called stable when ophthalmopathy does not progress within 18 months. Lactation, pregnancy, other autoimmune disease or uncontrolled infection excluded patients. TCR beta CDR3 regions were amplified from RNA. HTBI primers were the set used in a first-round RT-PCR of the TCR CDR3. A single record per CDR3 protein comes from TCRdb applying MiXCR to the multiplex PCR reads. The sample yields approximately 700,000 distinct CDR3 sequences, less than 20% seen once. Trimming removed 3 bases at V and 7 bases at J, with 16 bases between. The CDR3 length is 15 residues. Germline V gene data show CDR1 as LNHDA and CDR2 as SQIVND (reference sequence).

The genes are TRBV19 and TRBJ1-5; unclear D gene. This sequence originates from a man aged 18 to 30 with Graves' hyperthyroidism. Material: blood. CDR3 nucleotides: TGTGCCAGTAGTATGACGGGAGGGATTGGACAGCCCCAGCATTTT. It specifies CASSMTGGIGQPQHF.